Listed below are T cell receptor beta chains from one sample, sequenced in a study of blood T cell repertoires in COVID-19. The protocol was immunoSEQ multiplex PCR, while the TCRdb copy is restricted to in-frame clones and leaves out a portion. The sample gives 290,000 or so clones, roughly 80% of which show up once; 5% is in the top ten. Sequenced material: PBMCs or T cells enriched from blood (not recorded which). Receptors originate from a man aged 35 to 55 who had been exposed to COVID-19. Each CDR3 is given with its conserved first and last residue. D genes are given only for firm matches. Not all rows give a size; the values are once, few, many and, for expanded clones, a class.

D	size	V	J	CDR3	DNA
.	.	TRBV3-1/TRBV3-2	TRBJ2-7	CASSHQGLGYEQYF	TGTGCCAGCAGCCACCAGGGTCTCGGCTACGAGCAGTACTTC
TRBD2	.	TRBV7-9	TRBJ2-3	CASSFGLAASTDTQYF	TGTGCCAGCAGCTTCGGACTAGCTGCTAGCACAGATACGCAGTATTTT
.	once	TRBV6-2/TRBV6-3	TRBJ1-2	CASSYRPQARDGYTF	TGTGCCAGCAGTTACCGCCCACAGGCGAGAGATGGCTACACCTTC
.	.	TRBV7-9	TRBJ1-2	CASSTPARDLDGYTF	TGTGCCAGCAGCACCCCGGCTAGGGACTTGGATGGCTACACCTTC
TRBD1	.	TRBV6-5	TRBJ1-5	CASRPYTGGNQPQHF	TGTGCCAGCAGACCCTACACAGGGGGCAATCAGCCCCAGCATTTT
.	.	TRBV5-8	TRBJ1-1	CASSVQVNTEAFF	TGTGCCAGCAGTGTCCAGGTGAACACTGAAGCTTTCTTT
TRBD2	.	TRBV5-1	TRBJ2-7	CASSSPLAGVRDAYEQYF	TGCGCTAGCAGCTCCCCACTAGCGGGAGTCCGGGATGCCTACGAGCAGTACTTC
TRBD1	.	TRBV12-5	TRBJ2-2	CASGARTGPNTGELFF	TGTGCTAGTGGTGCCCGGACAGGTCCGAACACCGGGGAGCTGTTTTTT
.	.	TRBV9	TRBJ1-3	CASSPRPSGNTIYF	TGTGCCAGCAGCCCCCGTCCCTCTGGAAACACCATATATTTT
TRBD2	few	TRBV14	TRBJ2-3	CASSQVPGGRADTQYF	TGTGCCAGCAGCCAAGTTCCGGGAGGTCGGGCAGATACGCAGTATTTT
TRBD2	.	TRBV7-3	TRBJ2-7	CASSLTGRSEQYF	TGTGCCAGCAGCTTGACCGGGAGGAGTGAGCAGTACTTC
TRBD2	.	TRBV2	TRBJ2-7	CASMAGTSGRAFVGYF	TGTGCCAGCATGGCAGGGACTAGCGGGAGGGCCTTCGTGGGGTACTTC
.	.	TRBV11-2	TRBJ2-2	CASSLDYRNTGELFF	TGTGCCAGCAGCTTAGATTACAGGAACACCGGGGAGCTGTTTTTT
TRBD1	.	TRBV4-1	TRBJ1-6	CASSEEDWTGGFSPLHF	TGCGCCAGCAGCGAAGAGGACTGGACAGGGGGCTTCTCACCCCTCCACTTT
.	.	TRBV11-2	TRBJ1-1	CASSLRSGGGGTEAFF	TGTGCCAGCAGCTTAAGATCTGGCGGGGGCGGCACTGAAGCTTTCTTT
TRBD1	.	TRBV19	TRBJ2-5	CASSPDRARGTQYF	TGTGCCAGTAGTCCAGACAGGGCTAGGGGGACCCAGTACTTC